The 6 T cell receptor beta chains below were found in one sample sequenced in a study of T cell repertoires in cytomegalovirus infection. TCRdb itself ran the reads through MiXCR, one entry per CDR3 protein. The repertoire holds approximately 1,000,000 distinct CDR3 sequences, with roughly 30% as singletons. Their antigens are not known. The sample in question was cultured CD8+ T cells from PBMCs, obtained from culture after CMV antigen stimulation. The origin of the receptors is a human donor in good health (CMV status not recorded). Some clones in this sample may be carry-over from other donors' samples.

The sample holds a few counts of this clonotype. V usage is TRBV19 and J usage is TRBJ2-7; 8 bases line up with TRBD2. CDR1 is LNHDA, CDR2 SQIVND, per germline (reference sequence). The length of the CDR3 is 16 residues. V trimming: 7 bases; J trimming: 6 bases; junction bases outside the gene matches: 17. CDR3 coding DNA: TGTGCCAGTACCTCCCGGGAGGGAGCGGGGGCCGGCGAGCAGTACTTC. Translation gives CASTSREGAGAGEQYF.

This clonotype was seen a handful of times. The genes are TRBV27 and TRBJ2-3; no definite D call. Trimming shortened V by 5 bases and J by 4 bases, and 16 bases separated the two germline ends. The CDR3 runs 15 residues. Germline loops: CDR1 MNHEY, CDR2 SMNVEV (reference sequence). The CDR3 sequence is CASSPLSGVSDTQYF. The CDR3 DNA follows: TGTGCCAGCAGTCCCCTCTCTGGGGTTTCAGATACGCAGTATTTT.

The chain couples TRBV9 to TRBJ2-2; 9 positions match TRBD1. Trimming took 3 bases from V and 8 from J; bases not matched to a gene: 5. Germline CDR1 and CDR2: SGDLS and YYNGEE. The CDR3 totals 14 residues. CDR3 in amino acids: CASSATGGSGELFF. The CDR3, as DNA: TGTGCCAGCAGCGCTACAGGGGGCTCTGGGGAGCTGTTTTTT.

The chain uses TRBV19 and TRBJ1-2, with D perhaps TRBD1 (5 bases). The germline V gene encodes CDR1 LNHDA and CDR2 SQIVND (reference sequence). The CDR3 totals 12 residues. V lost 6 bases and J lost 13, with 18 bases in between. The CDR3: CASSTGYWDLTF. For the CDR3, the DNA is TGTGCCAGTAGCACCGGCTATTGGGACCTCACCTTC.

V and J are TRBV10-1 and TRBJ1-1, with no clear D. Germline V gives CDR1 WNHNN, CDR2 SYGVQD (reference sequence). Trimming pared 3 bases from V and 2 bases from J, leaving 7 bases between. The CDR3 is 13 amino acids. CDR3 sequence reads: CASSDSGNTEAFF. DNA for the CDR3: TGCGCCAGCAGTGATTCAGGAAACACTGAAGCTTTCTTT.

This clonotype was seen repeatedly, ten times or more. CDR3 bases: TGTGCCAGCAGTAAGGAAGGGGCCGAGCAGTTCTTC. Amino acid sequence: CASSKEGAEQFF. The V gene is TRBV7-3, the J gene TRBJ2-1; D might be TRBD1 (5 bases). The germline V gene encodes CDR1 SGHTA and CDR2 FQGTGA. V lost 6 bases to trimming and J lost 10 bases, with 13 bases between them. This CDR3 is 12 amino acids long.